Following are 16 T cell receptor beta chains from one sample sequenced in a study of regulatory T cells in long-lasting Graves disease. This sample's time point: persistent/refractory GD, antithyroid drugs over 5 years with positive TRAb. There was RNA extracted from PBMCs, and the TCR library was made from it. Libraries of TCR beta came from iRepertoire HTBI primers plus Arm-PCR of CDR3 regions. MiXCR, applied by TCRdb to the multiplex PCR reads, yields one record per CDR3 protein. The sample yields about 470,000 distinct CDR3 sequences, about a fifth seen once. This material consisted of peripheral blood mononuclear cells (PBMCs), taken when the disease was refractory, from a patient treated with antithyroid drugs. These receptors all come from a female donor with Graves disease.

This clonotype was recorded many times. This chain joins TRBV2 and TRBJ1-4; no reliable D call. Germline CDR1 SNHLY, CDR2 FYNNEI. V was pared by 7 bases and J by 7 bases, with 22 bases between. There are 16 residues in the CDR3. The CDR3 region is CASTPKGSLGGEKLFF. CDR3 DNA sequence: TGTGCCAGCACCCCCAAGGGCTCCCTGGGAGGTGAAAAACTGTTTTTT.

This clonotype occurred many times. The V and J genes are TRBV7-9 and TRBJ1-1; TRBD1 is a possible D gene (5 bases). CDR1 and CDR2 from the germline V gene are SEHNR and FQNEAQ (reference sequence). V lost 5 bases and J lost 3, with 16 bases in between. The CDR3 has 15 residues. In DNA, the CDR3 is TGTGCCAGCAGCCCAGGGACCCTCGGGTACACTGAAGCTTTCTTT. It yields the protein CASSPGTLGYTEAFF.

Regarding this clonotype: This could be a read error, since a much larger clone is one nucleotide away. Because it lacks the conserved phenylalanine or tryptophan at the end, this CDR3 is likely a read error. The chain links TRBV6-1 to TRBJ2-7; D is ambiguous. Germline V CDR1 and CDR2: MNHNS, SASEGT. The germline V and J ends were trimmed by 8 bases and 1 base, with 15 bases remaining between them. This CDR3 region has 14 residues. CDR3 loop: CASRTYGSSYEQYL. Written as DNA, the CDR3 is TGTGCCAGCCGGACGTACGGGTCGTCCTACGAGCAGTACCTC.

This sequence joins TRBV14 and TRBJ1-2; possibly TRBD1 for D (5 bases). V was clipped by 1 base and J by 6 bases, with 9 bases between them. Germline V gene lookup returns CDR1 SGHDN and CDR2 FVKESK. CDR3 length: 13 amino acids. This CDR3 is CASSQGLGDGYTF. The CDR3 coding sequence is TGTGCCAGCAGCCAAGGTTTGGGGGATGGCTACACCTTC. The variable domain in full, completed from reference TRBV14 and TRBJ1-2, reads EAGVTQFPSHSVIEKGQTVTLRCDPISGHDNLYWYRRVMGKEIKFLLHFVKESKQDESGMPNNRFLAERTGGTYSTLKVQPAELEDSGVYFCASSQGLGDGYTFGSGTRLTVV.

At least ten counts were recorded for this clonotype. The chain uses TRBV6-1 and TRBJ2-5; D not resolved. Germline values: CDR1 MNHNS, CDR2 SASEGT. Trimming left V 4 bases short and J 1 base short, with 7 bases between. CDR3 length: 13 residues. The CDR3 DNA is TGTGCCAGCAGTGCAGTTATCCAAGAGACCCAGTACTTC. Its protein is CASSAVIQETQYF.

This clonotype was seen many times. The chain combines TRBV2 with TRBJ1-5; no definite D call. V lost 4 bases and J 1 base, leaving 5 bases between the germline ends. This CDR3 has 13 amino acids. Germline CDR1 and CDR2: SNHLY and FYNNEI. Here the CDR3 reads CASSVQSNQPQHF. Here the CDR3 DNA reads TGTGCCAGCAGTGTACAAAGCAATCAGCCCCAGCATTTT.

This clonotype has at least ten counts. The chain combines TRBV28 with TRBJ2-7; D call uncertain. Germline CDR1 is MDHEN and CDR2 is SYDVKM. There are 13 residues in the CDR3. V was trimmed by 6 bases and J by 3 bases, leaving 12 bases between them. This CDR3 reads CASSININYEQYF. CDR3 sequence (DNA): TGTGCCAGCAGCATAAACATCAACTACGAGCAGTACTTC.

The sample holds a few counts of this clonotype. The V and J genes are TRBV20-1 and TRBJ2-5, with TRBD2 identical over 12 bases. The V gene's germline CDR1 is DFQATT and CDR2 SNEGSKA (reference sequence). Trimming at V came to 1 base and at J to 5 bases, leaving 11 bases not matched to a gene. The CDR3 runs to 17 residues. The CDR3 region is CSARGTSGASGGETQYF. Written as DNA, the CDR3 is TGCAGTGCTAGAGGGACTAGCGGGGCCTCCGGGGGTGAGACCCAGTACTTC.

There are many counts of this clonotype. The chain joins TRBV6-5 to TRBJ1-4; tentatively, D is TRBD1 (5 bases). V was pared by 2 bases and J by 4 bases, with 11 bases between. The V gene's germline CDR1 is MNHEY and CDR2 SVGAGI. The CDR3 has 15 amino acids. The CDR3 bases are TGTGCCAGCAGTTACCGTCAGGGCGGTAATGAAAAACTGTTTTTT. This encodes CASSYRQGGNEKLFF.

This clonotype was counted ten times or more. The rearrangement uses TRBV29-1 and TRBJ2-7; 7 bases match TRBD2. This CDR3 is 13 amino acids long. V dropped 4 bases and J dropped 5; count of bases not matched to a gene: 8. Germline assignment: CDR1 SQVTM and CDR2 ANQGSEA. CDR3 residues: CSVGGGVAHEQYF. Here the CDR3 DNA reads TGCAGCGTTGGGGGGGGAGTTGCACACGAGCAGTACTTC.

This rearrangement joins TRBV12-3 or TRBV12-4 to TRBJ2-2; unclear D gene. Trimming stripped 7 bases from V and 0 bases from J, with 6 bases between. The length of the CDR3 is 13 residues. The CDR3 spells CASNWANTGELFF. The CDR3 DNA reads as TGTGCCAGCAACTGGGCGAACACCGGGGAGCTGTTTTTT.

This clonotype was counted at least ten times. The V and J genes are TRBV28 and TRBJ1-2; no firm D call. This CDR3 spans 13 amino acids. Trimming removed 1 base at V and 8 bases at J, with 11 bases between. CDR1 MDHEN and CDR2 SYDVKM come from the germline V gene. CDR3 coding DNA: TGTGCCAGCAGTTTATCGGGTCTCCTCGGCTACACCTTC. This gives the protein CASSLSGLLGYTF.

Ten or more counts support this clonotype. V and J are TRBV7-2 and TRBJ2-7; 11 positions match TRBD1. The CDR3 covers 15 residues. Germline CDR1 SGHTA, CDR2 FQGNSA. Unmatched junction bases numbered 7, after V lost 5 bases and J lost 4 bases. The CDR3 coding sequence is TGTGCCAGCAGCAACTGGGACAGGGGGAAGTACGAGCAGTACTTC. Translation: CASSNWDRGKYEQYF.

This clonotype was counted at least ten times. The chain carries TRBV6-1 and TRBJ1-2; D remains ambiguous. The CDR3 spans 13 residues. Per the germline V gene, CDR1 is MNHNS and CDR2 is SASEGT. Trimming shortened V by 3 bases and J by 7 bases, and 12 bases separated the two germline ends. CDR3 protein: CASSDLSGGGYTF. CDR3 coding DNA: TGTGCCAGCAGTGACCTGTCTGGAGGTGGCTACACCTTC.

The sample holds many counts of this clonotype. The rearrangement joins TRBV6-5 to TRBJ2-7, with 7 bases fitting TRBD1. CDR3 size: 15 residues. V was clipped by 2 bases and J by 3 bases; unmatched bases: 7. Germline CDR1 is MNHEY and CDR2 is SVGAGI. The DNA of the CDR3 is TGTGCCAGCAGTTACCGAACGGGACAGTTCTACGAGCAGTACTTC. The encoded protein is CASSYRTGQFYEQYF.

This clonotype appeared a few times. The chain joins TRBV6-1 to TRBJ1-2; 8 bases match TRBD1. The CDR3 covers 15 residues. Trimming at V came to 7 bases and at J to 7 bases, leaving 14 bases not matched to a gene. Germline V gene data show CDR1 as MNHNS and CDR2 as SASEGT. The DNA for the CDR3 is TGTGCCAGCATTCCCGCCGGGACAGGATGGAGTGGCTACACCTTC. This sequence encodes CASIPAGTGWSGYTF.